The 10 T cell receptor beta chains in this list originate from one sample, sequenced in a study of T cell responses to AZD1222 COVID-19 vaccine. Generated by immunoSEQ multiplex PCR, the TCRdb table keeps only in-frame clones and is missing some. The sample yields roughly 80,000 clones, 88% seen once. The source material was peripheral blood, sampled on day 0 of MenACWY control vaccination. The origin of the receptors is an adult in good health.

For this clone: The germline gene is not matched at one end of the junction; a read error may be the cause. The rearrangement joins TRBV6-1 to TRBJ1-2; no firm D call. This CDR3 has 13 amino acids. Germline CDR1 and CDR2: MNHNS and SASEGT. The CDR3 DNA sequence: TGTGCCAGCAGTGAAGCAGGATACTACGGCTACACCTTC. Encoded protein: CASSEAGYYGYTF.

The V gene is TRBV5-8, the J gene TRBJ1-5, with TRBD1 identical over 7 bases. This CDR3 comprises 15 residues. J was trimmed by 7 bases and V by 4 bases; bases with no gene match: 11. Per the germline V gene, CDR1 is SGHTS and CDR2 is YDEGEE. Here the CDR3 DNA reads TGTGCCAGCAGCATTAACAGGGGAAGAAACCAGCCCCAGCATTTT. Encoded protein: CASSINRGRNQPQHF. Full variable domain (outside the CDR3, taken from reference TRBV5-8 and TRBJ1-5): EAGVTQSPTHLIKTRGQQATLRCSPISGHTSVYWYQQALGLGLQFLLWYDEGEERNRGNFPPRFSGRQFPNYSSELNVNALELEDSALYLCASSINRGRNQPQHFGDGTRLSIL.

The V gene is TRBV20-1, the J gene TRBJ1-2, with a tentative D call TRBD1 (5 bases). The CDR3 has 11 residues. Trimming stripped 7 bases from V and 8 bases from J, with 14 bases between. From germline, CDR1 is DFQATT and CDR2 SNEGSKA (reference sequence). The CDR3 coding sequence is TGCAGTGTCGAGGGACTAGGGGGCTACACCTTC. It specifies CSVEGLGGYTF.

The chain combines TRBV3-1 (or the pseudogene TRBV3-2) with TRBJ1-6; D is possibly TRBD1 (6 bases). Germline-derived CDR1 and CDR2 are LGHDT and YNNKEL (reference sequence). Trimming took off 4 bases at V and 9 bases at J, with 16 bases between the two ends. The CDR3 extends over 15 amino acids. CDR3 sequence: CASSLSRGGRSPLHF. Written as DNA, the CDR3 is TGTGCCAGCAGCCTATCCCGAGGGGGACGTTCACCCCTCCACTTT.

The CDR3 protein is CASSQGGGNTIYF. CDR3 coding DNA: TGTGCCAGCTCTCAAGGAGGTGGAAACACCATATATTTT. This chain connects TRBV18 to TRBJ1-3, with no clear D. CDR3 length: 13 residues. Germline V CDR1 and CDR2: KGHSH, LQKENI. V shed 6 bases and J shed 3 bases, with 9 bases lying between them.

V usage is TRBV28 and J usage is TRBJ2-7, with D unresolved. Trimming shortened V by 3 bases and J by 2 bases, and 11 bases separated the two germline ends. There are 14 residues in the CDR3. The germline V gene has CDR1 MDHEN and CDR2 SYDVKM. The CDR3: CASSFISGPYEQYF. As DNA, the CDR3 is TGTGCCAGCAGTTTCATCAGTGGTCCCTACGAGCAGTACTTC.

The chain joins TRBV12-5 to TRBJ1-1, with TRBD1 as a possible D gene (5 bases). Trimming took off 9 bases at V and 11 bases at J, with 13 bases between the two ends. CDR3 length equals 10 residues. Germline CDR1 and CDR2: LGHNT and FRNRAP. This CDR3 reads CASGGVSAFF. DNA for the CDR3: TGTGCTAGCGGAGGGGTGAGCGCTTTCTTT.

There are a few counts of this clone. J is TRBJ2-2 and V is TRBV12-3 or TRBV12-4; D is unresolved. The CDR3 is 12 residues long. V dropped 2 bases and J dropped 2 bases, with 0 bases sitting between them. The CDR3 DNA reads as TGTGCCAGCAGTTTAAACACCGGGGAGCTGTTTTTT. Amino acid sequence: CASSLNTGELFF.

This clone is a singleton in its sample. The V call is TRBV27, the J call TRBJ1-4; the D is unclear. V lost 0 bases and J 7 bases, leaving 12 bases between the germline ends. Germline V lookup: CDR1 MNHEY, CDR2 SMNVEV (reference sequence). The CDR3 totals 15 residues. The CDR3 loop is CASSLSMWEGEKLFF. The CDR3 DNA reads TGTGCCAGCAGTTTATCGATGTGGGAAGGTGAAAAACTGTTTTTT.

J is TRBJ2-5 and V is TRBV7-8, with 10 nucleotides matching TRBD1. Germline values: CDR1 SGHVS, CDR2 FQNEAQ. J gave up 5 bases and V 5 bases, and 5 bases lay outside the gene matches. This CDR3 contains 14 residues. The CDR3, as DNA: TGTGCCAGCAGCCCGCGGACAGGGGGGGAGACCCAGTACTTC. Its translation: CASSPRTGGETQYF.